Below, one T cell receptor (beta chain) is given with its context. The antigen remains undetermined. Since a far larger clone is one base different, this is likely a read error. This sample is part of a study of shared clonotypes between healthy human individuals. Study context: Aged 18 to 49, the donors were a couple of women and a few men.

Every contributor of samples was a Caucasian grown-up residing in Nashville, Tennessee. Findings of the study overall: Among donors, sharing of clonotypes was expected to be affected by sequencing depth.

Per the study methods: Junction-only immunoSEQ data arrived without quality scores, meaning filtering differed. Clones were sequenced by immunoSEQ multiplex PCR, and TCRdb holds only the in-frame ones, with some missing. V and J calls and clone size are copied from that table; D and trimming were computed from the DNA. Here the sample spans a few hundred thousand clones, around 77% being singletons. Sample: PBMCs. This TCR derives from a woman aged 40-49 years in good health. Some clones in this sample may be carry-over from other donors' samples.

CDR3 nucleotides: TGTGCCAGTGACGGCTGGCGGGGGGCGAACACCGAGGAGCTGTTTTTT. This gives the protein CASDGWRGANTEELFF. The genes are TRBV28 and TRBJ2-2, with TRBD2 identical over 8 bases. CDR1 and CDR2 (germline): MDHEN, SYDVKM. This CDR3 is built from 16 residues.